This TCR beta chain was sequenced for a study of PD-1 blockade in classical Hodgkin lymphoma. This clone showed up just once. Each of the patients experienced relapse following autologous stem cell transplantation, and their brentuximab vedotin exposure differed. CDR1 and CDR2 (germline): SGHRS, YFSETQ. The V and J ends lost 2 bases and 5 bases respectively, with 13 bases between them. This CDR3 is 14 amino acids long. Method: immunoSEQ multiplex PCR; TCRdb's copy keeps in-frame clones and lacks some. The sample comprises more than 140,000 clones, 78% of which are singletons, and 7.5% to 10% rests with the top ten.

Sequencing used peripheral blood mononuclear cells (PBMCs), obtained before the second cycle of nivolumab. This clonotype was sampled from a human donor with classical Hodgkin lymphoma. This chain joins TRBV5-1 and TRBJ2-5, with D uncertain. The CDR3: CASSFRTYWETQYF. CDR3 DNA: TGCGCCAGCAGCTTCCGTACCTACTGGGAGACCCAGTACTTC.